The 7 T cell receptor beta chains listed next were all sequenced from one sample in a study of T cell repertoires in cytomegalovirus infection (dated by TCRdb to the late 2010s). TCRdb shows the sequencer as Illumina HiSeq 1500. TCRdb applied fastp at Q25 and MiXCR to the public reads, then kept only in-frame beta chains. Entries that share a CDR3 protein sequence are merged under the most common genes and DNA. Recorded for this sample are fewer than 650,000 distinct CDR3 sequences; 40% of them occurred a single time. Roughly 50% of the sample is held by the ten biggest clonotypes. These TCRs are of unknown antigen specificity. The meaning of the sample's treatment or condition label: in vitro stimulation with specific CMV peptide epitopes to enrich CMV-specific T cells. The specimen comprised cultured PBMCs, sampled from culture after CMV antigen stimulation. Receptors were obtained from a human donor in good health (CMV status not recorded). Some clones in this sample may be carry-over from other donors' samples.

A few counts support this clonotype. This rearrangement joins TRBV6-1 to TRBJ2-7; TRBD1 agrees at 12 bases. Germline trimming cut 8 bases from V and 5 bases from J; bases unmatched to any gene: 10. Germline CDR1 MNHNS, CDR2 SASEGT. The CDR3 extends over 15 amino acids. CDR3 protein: CASHPGTGGRNEQYF. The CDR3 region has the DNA TGTGCCAGCCACCCCGGGACAGGGGGCCGGAACGAGCAGTACTTC.

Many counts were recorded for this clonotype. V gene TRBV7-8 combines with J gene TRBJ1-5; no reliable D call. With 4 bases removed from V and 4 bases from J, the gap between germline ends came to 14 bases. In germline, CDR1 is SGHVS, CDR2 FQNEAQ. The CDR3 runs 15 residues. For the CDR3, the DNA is TGTGCCAGCAGCTCAGGCAGCCGACCGAATCAGCCCCAGCATTTT. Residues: CASSSGSRPNQPQHF.

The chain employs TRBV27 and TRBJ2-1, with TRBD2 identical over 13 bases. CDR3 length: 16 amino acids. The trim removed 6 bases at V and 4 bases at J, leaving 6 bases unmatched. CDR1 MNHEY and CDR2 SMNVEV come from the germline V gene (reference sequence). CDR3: CASSVRLAGGYNEQFF. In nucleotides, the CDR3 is TGTGCCAGCAGCGTTCGACTAGCGGGGGGTTACAATGAGCAGTTCTTC.

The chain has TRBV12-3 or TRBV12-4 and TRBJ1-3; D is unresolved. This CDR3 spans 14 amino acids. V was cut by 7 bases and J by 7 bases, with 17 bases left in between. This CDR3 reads CASNSHGRVNTIYF. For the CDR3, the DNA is TGTGCCAGCAATTCCCACGGTCGAGTGAACACCATATATTTT.

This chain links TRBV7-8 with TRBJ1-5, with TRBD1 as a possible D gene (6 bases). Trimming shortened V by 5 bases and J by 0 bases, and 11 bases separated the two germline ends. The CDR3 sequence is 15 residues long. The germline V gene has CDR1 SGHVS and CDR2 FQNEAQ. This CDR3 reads CASSLGQHSNQPQHF. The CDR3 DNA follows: TGTGCCAGCAGCCTCGGACAGCATAGCAATCAGCCCCAGCATTTT. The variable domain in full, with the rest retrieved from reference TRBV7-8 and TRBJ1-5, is GAGVSQSPRYKVAKRGQDVALRCDPISGHVSLFWYQQALGQGPEFLTYFQNEAQLDKSGLPSDRFFAERPEGSVSTLKIQRTQQEDSAVYLCASSLGQHSNQPQHFGDGTRLSIL.

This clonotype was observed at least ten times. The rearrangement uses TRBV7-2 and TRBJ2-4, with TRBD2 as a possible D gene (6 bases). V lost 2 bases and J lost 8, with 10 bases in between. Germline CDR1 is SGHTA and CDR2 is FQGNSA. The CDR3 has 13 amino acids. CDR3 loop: CASSLWGGDIQYF. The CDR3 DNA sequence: TGTGCCAGCAGCTTATGGGGCGGGGACATTCAGTACTTC. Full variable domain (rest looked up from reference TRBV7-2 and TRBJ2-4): GAGVSQSPSNKVTEKGKDVELRCDPISGHTALYWYRQSLGQGLEFLIYFQGNSAPDKSGLPSDRFSAERTGGSVSTLTIQRTQQEDSAVYLCASSLWGGDIQYFGAGTRLSVL.

The CDR3 is CASSPGQGALEQYF. The CDR3 DNA reads as TGCGCCAGCAGCCCGGGACAGGGGGCCCTCGAGCAGTACTTC. The rearrangement links TRBV5-1 to TRBJ2-7; 12 nucleotides agree with TRBD1. Germline V gene sequence: CDR1 SGHRS, CDR2 YFSETQ. V was clipped by 4 bases and J by 6 bases; unmatched bases: 5. The CDR3 is made up of 14 amino acids.